This TCR beta chain derives from a study of T cell responses to AZD1222 COVID-19 vaccine. Measured with immunoSEQ multiplex PCR; TCRdb has only the in-frame clones, and not every one. The data hold around 100,000 clones, with around 87% observed a single time. The ends were cut back, 3 bases at V and 8 bases at J, with 14 bases in the middle. Per germline, CDR1 MDHEN and CDR2 SYDVKM. The CDR3 has 15 residues. The sequence derives from an adult who received the AZD1222 COVID-19 vaccine. The starting material was peripheral blood, obtained 28 days after the second AZD1222 dose. The V call is TRBV28, the J call TRBJ1-6; D perhaps matches TRBD1 (5 bases). CDR3 DNA: TGTGCCAGCAGTTTTAGGGTCTCGGGGGATTCACCCCTCCACTTT. Amino acids: CASSFRVSGDSPLHF.